Listed below are T cell receptor beta chains from one sample, sequenced in a study of blood T cell repertoires in COVID-19. Clones were sequenced by immunoSEQ multiplex PCR, and TCRdb holds only the in-frame ones, with some missing. The repertoire consists of under 150,000 clones, with over 80% occurring once and the leading ten covering roughly 18%. Sequenced input: PBMCs or T cells enriched from blood (not recorded which). These receptors all stem from a man aged 25 to 40 who had recovered from COVID-19. Each CDR3 is given without its conserved first and last residue.

j_call,v_call,cdr3_aa
TRBJ2-1,TRBV21-1,ASSKLRGQSYNEQF
TRBJ1-2,TRBV5-4,ASRPSPGANYGYT
TRBJ1-2,TRBV6-5,ALAGDRSTNYGYT
TRBJ1-2,TRBV5-1,ASSLVTGVYGYT
TRBJ2-7,TRBV15,ATSREPGTGIYEQY
TRBJ2-3,TRBV5-1,ASSSDRSTDTQY
TRBJ1-2,TRBV5-4,ASSFGTGSGYT
TRBJ2-1,TRBV5-1,ASSSDGDYNEQF
TRBJ2-3,TRBV5-1,ASSLGVDTQY
TRBJ2-7,TRBV19,ASSDDRREAYEQY
TRBJ1-2,TRBV9,ASSAGGRGGYT
TRBJ2-7,TRBV10-1,ASSGHRSSYEQY
TRBJ2-7,TRBV24-1,ATSDPGGGAVSYEQY
TRBJ1-3,TRBV7-8,ASSAIDIHGNTIY
TRBJ1-1,TRBV19,ASSIPNRRTEAF
TRBJ2-7,TRBV4-1,ASSQEASGTYEQY
TRBJ1-3,TRBV5-8,ASTFGTATGNTIY
TRBJ2-2,TRBV7-9,ASSAERGAGTGELF
TRBJ1-6,TRBV4-2,ASSQDGTGHNSPLH
TRBJ1-3,TRBV15,ATSLGTIGNTIY
TRBJ1-4,TRBV3-1/TRBV3-2,ASSQGGTGGGGEKLF
TRBJ1-5,TRBV6-4,ASSDSSVLGNQPQH
TRBJ2-3,TRBV10-3,AISDPSGTGGRNLHDTQY
TRBJ1-5,TRBV18,ASSLGTGPGQPQH
TRBJ2-3,TRBV24-1,ATSDSVAGGPDTQY
TRBJ1-4,TRBV29-1,SVGSSATNEKLF
TRBJ2-1,TRBV19,ASNSDSSYNEQF
TRBJ1-1,TRBV3-1/TRBV3-2,ASRQTGLTEAF
TRBJ2-3,TRBV13,ASSLVAGDTTDTQY
TRBJ2-2,TRBV9,ASSPASGYRTGELF
TRBJ1-2,TRBV2,ASSDAGSLGANYGYT
TRBJ2-2,TRBV5-1,ASTPLGGDSGELF
TRBJ2-1,TRBV10-3,AIKGGANEQF
TRBJ2-2,TRBV18,ASSKDNANTGELF
TRBJ1-2,TRBV5-3,VRSPLTGSHYGYT
TRBJ2-5,TRBV10-3,AISEESETQY
TRBJ1-1,TRBV2,ASRDRVTEAF
TRBJ2-5,TRBV5-6,ASSSGLAGGLGETQY
TRBJ1-6,TRBV6-4,ASSFGQVGSPLH
TRBJ2-3,TRBV27,ASSQRTRDTQY
TRBJ2-2,TRBV3-1/TRBV3-2,AASRAGDVGNTGELF
TRBJ1-2,TRBV6-6,ASSSLWATGKGYT
TRBJ2-2,TRBV19,ASSISGGPGELF
TRBJ1-4,TRBV7-2,ASSSQDRSEKLF
TRBJ1-1,TRBV3-1/TRBV3-2,ASSSRRTGKNTEAF
TRBJ1-1,TRBV30,AWSAIYEAF
TRBJ2-5,TRBV4-1,ASSQAGKGSETQY
TRBJ1-4,TRBV15,ATSRHRGSGNEKLF
TRBJ1-5,TRBV7-8,ASSLATGPSNQPQH
TRBJ2-1,TRBV6-6,ASSRSGLAGGHEQF
TRBJ2-3,TRBV5-1,ASSLEGSGSTDTQY
TRBJ1-2,TRBV6-5,ASTDTVTAVHGYT